This T cell receptor beta chain stems from a study of blood T cells in healthy people across ages. The length of the CDR3 is 13 residues. The germline V gene has CDR1 SGHRS and CDR2 YFSETQ. With V trimmed by 4 bases and J by 4 bases, 3 bases remained unmatched. Sample-barcoded 5' priming and a J-beta primer mix drove a second PCR of 7 to 11 cycles. MiXCR was run by TCRdb on the 5' RACE reads, yielding one entry per CDR3 protein. This sample carries fewer than 600,000 distinct CDR3 sequences, about 27% of them seen once, and the ten largest clones take approximately 3.5%. This sample was shared with a second study, whose subject was T cells of mothers and their children. That source adds: Each 15 ul cDNA reaction used roughly 1.4 ug RNA; all RNA was used.

The chain is built from TRBV5-1 and TRBJ1-1, with 8 bases aligning to TRBD1. This TCR came from a boy between 2 and 10 years old in good health. Input material: blood. The CDR3 here is CASSPGGVTEAFF. The CDR3 nucleotides read TGCGCCAGCAGCCCAGGGGGCGTCACTGAAGCTTTCTTT.